This TCR beta chain came from a study of Ad26.COV2.S vaccination and SARS-CoV-2 variants. Study in general: The Ad26.COV2.S arm of the COV1001 trial was where the donor was placed. Study observations and caveats: Substantial breadth was reported for post-vaccination spike-specific CD8+ and CD4+ T cells.

Treatment noted: roughly 18 received Ad26.COV2.S at low or high dose, single or two shots; five or six received placebo; per-sample allocation not given. The samples date from day 63 after the first vaccine or placebo injection. On this clone itself: Its cognate antigen is unknown.

Clones were read by immunoSEQ multiplex PCR, and TCRdb kept only the in-frame ones, dropping some. This sample carries roughly 460,000 clones, roughly nine tenths of them seen once, and the ten largest clones take under 2%. The material sequenced was peripheral blood, taken in a trial of Ad26.COV2.S vaccine versus placebo. The TCR sequence derives from a person aged 18-60 years who received the Ad26.COV2.S COVID-19 vaccine or a placebo.

CDR3 in DNA: TGTGCCAGCAAGGTCCGACTAGCTCTACCCTTTACGTACAATGAGCAGTTCTTC. Translated: CASKVRLALPFTYNEQFF. The chain couples TRBV28 to TRBJ2-1; TRBD2 matches at 7 bases. The CDR3 runs to 18 residues. The V and J ends lost 7 bases and 4 bases, in that order; junction bases with no gene match: 19. CDR1 and CDR2 (germline): MDHEN, SYDVKM. Full variable domain (rest looked up from reference TRBV28 and TRBJ2-1): DVKVTQSSRYLVKRTGEKVFLECVQDMDHENMFWYRQDPGLGLRLIYFSYDVKMKEKGDIPEGYSVSREKKERFSLILESASTNQTSMYLCASKVRLALPFTYNEQFFGPGTRLTVL.